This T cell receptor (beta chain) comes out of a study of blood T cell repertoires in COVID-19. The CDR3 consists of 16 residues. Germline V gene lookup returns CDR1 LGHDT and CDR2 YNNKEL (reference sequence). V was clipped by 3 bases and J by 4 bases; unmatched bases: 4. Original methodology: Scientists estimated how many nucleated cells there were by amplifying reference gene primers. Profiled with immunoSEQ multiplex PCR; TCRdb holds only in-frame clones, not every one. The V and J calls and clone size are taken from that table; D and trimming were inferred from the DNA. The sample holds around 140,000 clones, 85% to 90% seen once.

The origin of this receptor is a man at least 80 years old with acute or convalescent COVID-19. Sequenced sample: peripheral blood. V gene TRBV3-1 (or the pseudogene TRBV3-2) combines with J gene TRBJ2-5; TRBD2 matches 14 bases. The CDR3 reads CASSQIGLAGGETQYF. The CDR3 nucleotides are TGTGCCAGCAGCCAGATTGGACTAGCGGGAGGAGAGACCCAGTACTTC.